This TCR beta chain was recovered during a study of blood T cell repertoires in COVID-19. The wider study: The United States, Italy and Spain provided the acute and convalescent COVID-19 samples. From T cells, B-cell-depleted T cells, or PBMCs came the material, which was cDNA or gDNA.

With 3 bases removed from V and 7 bases from J, the gap between germline ends came to 22 bases. The CDR3 extends over 17 amino acids. From germline, CDR1 is SEHNR and CDR2 FQNEAQ (reference sequence). This clone was seen only a few times. Per the original data handling: The authors estimated nucleated cell counts from reference gene primer amplification. Some clones are missing from TCRdb's copy, which holds only in-frame ones; the method was immunoSEQ multiplex PCR. That table gives V, J and clone size, and the DNA gave D and trimming. This table holds 200,000 or so clones, approximately 84% found once.

What was sequenced was peripheral blood. The sequence came from a human donor with acute or convalescent COVID-19. The donor label of this sample is uncertain. This sequence joins TRBV7-9 and TRBJ2-1; possible D gene TRBD2, 8 bases. CDR3 sequence (DNA): TGTGCCAGCAGCTTTTATCCGGGAGGGGGCCGGTTGAATGAGCAGTTCTTC. Amino acid sequence: CASSFYPGGGRLNEQFF.